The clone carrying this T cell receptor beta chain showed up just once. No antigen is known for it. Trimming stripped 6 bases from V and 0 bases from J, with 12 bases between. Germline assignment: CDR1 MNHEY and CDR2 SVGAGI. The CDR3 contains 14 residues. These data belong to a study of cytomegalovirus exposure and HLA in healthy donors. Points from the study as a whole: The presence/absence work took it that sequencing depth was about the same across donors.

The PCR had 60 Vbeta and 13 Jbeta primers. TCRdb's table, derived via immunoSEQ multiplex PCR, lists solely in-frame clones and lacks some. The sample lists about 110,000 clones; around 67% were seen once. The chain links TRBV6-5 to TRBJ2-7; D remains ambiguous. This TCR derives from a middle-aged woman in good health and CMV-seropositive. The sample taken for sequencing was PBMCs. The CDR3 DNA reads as TGTGCCAGCAGCCACACGGCGGTCTCCTACGAGCAGTACTTC. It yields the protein CASSHTAVSYEQYF.